This is a list of T cell receptor beta chains from one sample in a study of tumor and adjacent non-tumor tissue in lung cancer. Each CDR3 protein gets one entry after TCRdb re-called the multiplex PCR reads with MiXCR. The sample yields about 110,000 distinct CDR3 sequences, under 65% seen once. Sample: distant non-tumor lung tissue. These receptors all come from a man between 60 and 75 years old with non-small cell lung cancer. CDR3s include the opening cysteine and the closing phenylalanine or tryptophan. Each record gives: V gene, clone size, D gene, J gene, CDR3 DNA, CDR3 protein. The D gene is left open where the match is weak. Rows may omit the clone size; those that give it use once, few, many or a size class.

V: TRBV4-3
size: many
D: TRBD2
J: TRBJ2-7
DNA: TGCGCCAGCAGCCCGGGACTAGCGGACTACGAGCAGTACTTC
CDR3: CASSPGLADYEQYF

V: TRBV24-1
size: few
D: -
J: TRBJ2-5
DNA: TGTGCCACCAGCCTAACCGGGACAAGACCGGGACTACCTCAAGAGACCCAGTACTTC
CDR3: CATSLTGTRPGLPQETQYF

V: TRBV5-5
size: -
D: -
J: TRBJ2-1
DNA: TGTGCCAGCAGCTTGGGAGGCGTGAGGTACGCTGAGCAATTCTTC
CDR3: CASSLGGVRYAEQFF

V: TRBV5-1
size: few
D: -
J: TRBJ1-6
DNA: TGCGCCAGCAGCCCGGGGACGGTAGATTCACCCCTCCACTTT
CDR3: CASSPGTVDSPLHF

V: TRBV29-1
size: once
D: -
J: TRBJ2-5
DNA: TGCAGAGTGGCCCGGGGAGAGACCCAGTACTTC
CDR3: CRVARGETQYF

V: TRBV12-3/TRBV12-4
size: few
D: TRBD1
J: TRBJ1-2
DNA: TGTGCCAGTAGTGGGACAGGAATGACAAACTATGGCTACACCTTC
CDR3: CASSGTGMTNYGYTF

V: TRBV29-1
size: many
D: TRBD2
J: TRBJ2-1
DNA: TGCAGCGTTGTCGTGGCCGGGACTAGCGGGAGTATGGTCCACAATGAGCAGTTCTTC
CDR3: CSVVVAGTSGSMVHNEQFF

V: TRBV7-9
size: -
D: -
J: TRBJ2-6
DNA: TGTGCCAGCAGGCCCCCTAGGGGGGTCTCTGGGGCCAACGTCCTGACTTTC
CDR3: CASRPPRGVSGANVLTF

V: TRBV4-2
size: -
D: -
J: TRBJ2-1
DNA: TGTGTCAGCAGCCAAGGTTCCTACAATGAGCAGTTCTTC
CDR3: CVSSQGSYNEQFF

V: TRBV11-1
size: -
D: -
J: TRBJ2-1
DNA: TGTGCCAGCAGCTTACGGACTCCCTGCAATGAGCAGTTCTTC
CDR3: CASSLRTPCNEQFF

V: TRBV6-1
size: -
D: -
J: TRBJ2-1
DNA: TGTGCCAGCAGTGAGACCAGGGGCTCGTACAATAAGCAGTTCTTC
CDR3: CASSETRGSYNKQFF

V: TRBV6-2/TRBV6-3
size: many
D: TRBD1
J: TRBJ1-2
DNA: TGTGCCAGCAGTTACACCCGGGGACAGGGCCTCTATGGCTACACCTTC
CDR3: CASSYTRGQGLYGYTF

V: TRBV28
size: -
D: -
J: TRBJ2-3
DNA: TGTGCAAGCAGTTTGCAGGGATCGGATATGCAGTATTTT
CDR3: CASSLQGSDMQYF

V: TRBV20-1
size: many
D: TRBD1
J: TRBJ1-1
DNA: TGCAGTGCTAGCCCCCGGGACAGGAGCACTGAAGCTTTCTTT
CDR3: CSASPRDRSTEAFF

V: TRBV5-1
size: -
D: -
J: TRBJ2-4
DNA: TGCGCCAGCAGCTTGTTAGAGAAAAACATTCAGTACTTC
CDR3: CASSLLEKNIQYF

V: TRBV11-2
size: -
D: -
J: TRBJ2-1
DNA: TGTGCCAGCGACGGGGGAGCTTCCTACAATGAGCAGTTCTTC
CDR3: CASDGGASYNEQFF

V: TRBV10-3
size: once
D: -
J: TRBJ1-4
DNA: TGTCCCATAGGGCGGACTAATGAAAAACAGTTTTTT
CDR3: CPIGRTNEKQFF

V: TRBV4-1
size: -
D: -
J: TRBJ1-1
DNA: TGCCCCAGCAGCCCCCGGGCAGGTGCGAATACTGAAGCTTTCTTT
CDR3: CPSSPRAGANTEAFF

V: TRBV19
size: -
D: TRBD2
J: TRBJ2-2
DNA: TGTGCCAGTTCTACTCTAGCGGGAGTTACCGGGGAGCTGTTTTTT
CDR3: CASSTLAGVTGELFF

V: TRBV29-1
size: -
D: -
J: TRBJ2-7
DNA: TGCAGCGTTGGAGTAGGCCCTGCCGGGATTGAACAGTACTTC
CDR3: CSVGVGPAGIEQYF

V: TRBV12-5
size: few
D: TRBD2
J: TRBJ2-1
DNA: TGTGTTAGCCTCGGGACTAGCGGGAGCTGGAACAATGAGCAGTTCTTC
CDR3: CVSLGTSGSWNNEQFF

V: TRBV29-1
size: once
D: -
J: TRBJ1-4
DNA: TGTAGCGTTCGAACATGGTTCTCTAATGAAAAACTGTTTTTT
CDR3: CSVRTWFSNEKLFF

V: TRBV5-1
size: -
D: TRBD1
J: TRBJ1-2
DNA: TGCGCCAGCAGCTTGGGCCTACAGGGGTATGGCTACACCTTC
CDR3: CASSLGLQGYGYTF

V: TRBV29-1
size: few
D: -
J: TRBJ2-3
DNA: TGCAGCGTTGATATCGGGAGTGAGGATACGCAGTATTTT
CDR3: CSVDIGSEDTQYF

V: TRBV11-2
size: once
D: -
J: TRBJ2-5
DNA: TGTGCAAGCAGCTTAGTCTCCCCAGGAGGAGGGACCCAGTACTTC
CDR3: CASSLVSPGGGTQYF

V: TRBV7-9
size: -
D: -
J: TRBJ2-1
DNA: TGTGCCAGCAACCCCATGGAGTACAATGAGCAGTTCTTC
CDR3: CASNPMEYNEQFF